This T cell receptor (beta chain) was retrieved from a study of shared clonotypes between healthy human individuals. TCRdb keeps only in-frame clones here, not all; method: immunoSEQ multiplex PCR. The sample records over 400,000 clones, 70% to 80% being singletons. Each unsorted sample relied on about 94 million PBMCs as its source of genomic DNA. The CDR3 consists of 21 residues. Germline V gene lookup returns CDR1 MDHEN and CDR2 SYDVKM. Trimming removed 5 bases at V and 0 bases at J, with 28 bases between. The chain employs TRBV28 and TRBJ2-2, with a tentative D call TRBD2 (5 bases). The TCR was taken from a woman aged 35 to 49 in good health. Some clones in this sample may be carry-over from other donors' samples. Sequencing input: PBMCs. DNA of the CDR3: TGTGCCAGCAGTCCCCCTGTTACTAGTTGGTGGTCTCCATCGAACACCGGGGAGCTGTTTTTT. Translating it yields CASSPPVTSWWSPSNTGELFF. The full variable domain, rest sourced from reference TRBV28 and TRBJ2-2, is DVKVTQSSRYLVKRTGEKVFLECVQDMDHENMFWYRQDPGLGLRLIYFSYDVKMKEKGDIPEGYSVSREKKERFSLILESASTNQTSMYLCASSPPVTSWWSPSNTGELFFGEGSRLTVL.